The rows below give T cell receptor beta chains drawn from one sample of a study of cytomegalovirus exposure and HLA in healthy donors. Measured with immunoSEQ multiplex PCR; TCRdb has only the in-frame clones, and not every one. The profile shows approximately 160,000 clones, about four fifths of them singletons. The sequenced material came from PBMCs. The source of these receptors is a young man in good health and CMV-seropositive. CDR3s include the opening cysteine and the closing phenylalanine or tryptophan.

TRBV4-1 CASSLRQGDEQYF
TRBV27 CASRKGLASYEQYF
TRBV15 CATSRWGGETQYF
TRBV27 CASSQGYGYGYTF
TRBV7-9 CASSSVGGETQYF
TRBV4-1 CASSQEGAEAGELFF
TRBV18 CASSQNRGTNEKLFF
TRBV7-9 CSSSLGEGEAFF
TRBV5-5 CASSPLAGGVTDTQYF
TRBV18 CASSPQSRQPQHF
TRBV11-2 CASSLRAGGIDTQYF
TRBV6-1 CASSTRQGTDTQYF